The 14 T cell receptor beta chains listed next were all sequenced from one sample in a study of OX40 agonist ivuxolimab in advanced cancers. Some clones are missing from TCRdb's copy, which holds only in-frame ones; the method was immunoSEQ multiplex PCR. The sample shows under 85,000 clones, under 90% of them seen only once. Material: CD4+ or CD8+ T cells sorted from blood, obtained in a trial of the OX40 agonist ivuxolimab. The source is an adult with an advanced solid tumor such as melanoma, head and neck, liver or kidney cancer.

CDR3 residues: CASSQDMGSEQYF. The CDR3, as DNA: TGCGCCAGCAGCCAAGATATGGGGTCCGAGCAGTACTTC. The V gene is TRBV4-3, the J gene TRBJ2-7; D unresolved. The CDR3 runs 13 residues. Germline loops: CDR1 LGHNA, CDR2 YSLEER. Trimming took 0 bases from V and 6 from J, leaving 9 bases between them.

V and J are TRBV14 and TRBJ2-3, with a weak D call TRBD2 (6 bases). Germline V gene lookup returns CDR1 SGHDN and CDR2 FVKESK. The CDR3 sequence is 15 residues long. Trimming cost V 4 bases and J 1 base, with 12 bases left between them. The CDR3 DNA reads TGTGCCAGCAGCCCGGGACTTATTCGCACAGATACGCAGTATTTT. It is translated as CASSPGLIRTDTQYF.

CDR3 region: CASSIEQLNYGYTF. The CDR3 DNA sequence: TGTGCCAGTAGTATAGAACAGCTTAACTATGGCTACACCTTC. The chain joins TRBV19 to TRBJ1-2; D unclear. This CDR3 has 14 residues. Germline V lookup: CDR1 LNHDA, CDR2 SQIVND (reference sequence). Trimming pared 0 bases from V and 1 base from J, leaving 6 bases between.

This clone was detected only a few times. The rearrangement links TRBV5-6 to TRBJ2-7; no reliable D call. CDR3 length equals 14 residues. Germline V gene lookup returns CDR1 SGHDT and CDR2 YYEEEE. V dropped 3 bases and J dropped 0 bases, with 10 bases sitting between them. CDR3 bases: TGTGCCAGCAGCTCCTCTGGGCCCTCCTACGAGCAGTACTTC. This encodes CASSSSGPSYEQYF.

This chain joins TRBV13 and TRBJ2-7; 10 bases are shared with TRBD2. Germline CDR1 is PRHDT and CDR2 is FYEKMQ (reference sequence). V shed 6 bases and J 7 bases; nucleotides not matched to a gene: 12. The CDR3 runs to 15 residues. The CDR3 is CASRKEASGRGEQYF. The CDR3 nucleotides read TGTGCCAGCAGAAAAGAGGCTAGCGGGAGAGGGGAGCAGTACTTC.

The chain uses TRBV5-5 and TRBJ1-1; D remains unclear. The V end lost 2 bases, the J end lost 0 bases, and 5 bases lay between the germline ends. The CDR3 totals 13 residues. The germline gives CDR1 SGHKS, CDR2 YYEKEE (reference sequence). Here the CDR3 DNA reads TGTGCCAGCAGCTTTGGCATGAACACTGAAGCTTTCTTT. Translated: CASSFGMNTEAFF.

This chain joins TRBV11-2 and TRBJ2-1; TRBD1 agrees at 9 bases. In germline, CDR1 is SGHAT, CDR2 FQNNGV. The CDR3 has 14 amino acids. V gave up 4 bases and J gave up 13 bases; unmatched junction bases: 11. The CDR3 bases are TGTGCCAGCAGCTCCGGGACAGGGCTAGGATATCAGTTCTTC. Amino acid sequence: CASSSGTGLGYQFF.

As for this clone: The junction departs from the called germline gene at one end, perhaps through a read error. Other DNA sequences within the sample encode an identical CDR3. The chain couples TRBV30 to TRBJ2-1, with 11 bases that match TRBD2. This CDR3 is built from 14 residues. CDR1 is GTSNPN, CDR2 SVGIG, per germline (reference sequence). For the CDR3, the DNA is TGCGCCTGGAGTGCGGCTAGCGGGGGGATAAGGCAGTTCTTC. This codes for CAWSAASGGIRQFF.

The chain uses TRBV6-1 and TRBJ1-5; TRBD1 might be the D (5 bases). The length of the CDR3 is 14 residues. Trimming removed 6 bases from V and 0 bases from J, with 9 bases in between. CDR1 is MNHNS and CDR2 is SASEGT in the germline V gene. The CDR3 protein is CASSGGGSNQPQHF. The CDR3 DNA is TGTGCCAGCAGCGGGGGGGGTAGCAATCAGCCCCAGCATTTT.

In this sample, this clone turned up a few times. The chain carries TRBV19 and TRBJ2-1, with 13 positions matching TRBD2. Trimming removed 7 bases from V and 6 bases from J; junction bases left unmatched: 9. From germline, CDR1 is LNHDA and CDR2 SQIVND (reference sequence). CDR3 length: 16 amino acids. CDR3 DNA: TGTGCCAGTACCCCAAGAGGGACTAGCGGGGTCAATGAGCAGTTCTTC. It codes for CASTPRGTSGVNEQFF.

J is TRBJ1-5 and V is TRBV27, with D tentatively TRBD1 (5 bases). V lost 6 bases and J lost 0, with 9 bases in between. CDR1 and CDR2 (germline): MNHEY, SMNVEV (reference sequence). This CDR3 contains 14 residues. The CDR3: CASSRGGSNQPQHF. For the CDR3, the DNA is TGTGCCAGCAGCCGGGGGGGTAGCAATCAGCCCCAGCATTTT.

The J gene is TRBJ1-5, the V gene TRBV6-5; TRBD1 might be the D (5 bases). The CDR3 consists of 15 residues. The V end lost 5 bases, the J end lost 2 bases, and 13 bases lay between the germline ends. CDR1 is MNHEY and CDR2 is SVGAGI in the germline V gene. In nucleotides, the CDR3 is TGTGCCAGCAGTCCAGGGTTAGGTGGCAATCAGCCCCAGCATTTT. This encodes CASSPGLGGNQPQHF.

This rearrangement joins TRBV4-2 to TRBJ1-1, with unresolved D. The CDR3 totals 15 residues. V was clipped by 3 bases and J by 0 bases, with 11 bases between them. Looked up from germline, CDR1 is LGHNA and CDR2 is YNFKEQ. CDR3 in amino acids: CASSQPRSLNTEAFF. The DNA for the CDR3 is TGTGCCAGCAGCCAGCCTAGGAGCCTGAACACTGAAGCTTTCTTT.

The rearrangement links TRBV28 to TRBJ1-4; D is possibly TRBD1 (5 bases). CDR1 and CDR2 (germline): MDHEN, SYDVKM. This CDR3 has 14 residues. Trimming took off 5 bases at V and 2 bases at J, with 9 bases between the two ends. The CDR3 DNA sequence: TGTGCCAGCAGTCTCGGGGGGACTAATGAAAAACTGTTTTTT. Its protein is CASSLGGTNEKLFF.